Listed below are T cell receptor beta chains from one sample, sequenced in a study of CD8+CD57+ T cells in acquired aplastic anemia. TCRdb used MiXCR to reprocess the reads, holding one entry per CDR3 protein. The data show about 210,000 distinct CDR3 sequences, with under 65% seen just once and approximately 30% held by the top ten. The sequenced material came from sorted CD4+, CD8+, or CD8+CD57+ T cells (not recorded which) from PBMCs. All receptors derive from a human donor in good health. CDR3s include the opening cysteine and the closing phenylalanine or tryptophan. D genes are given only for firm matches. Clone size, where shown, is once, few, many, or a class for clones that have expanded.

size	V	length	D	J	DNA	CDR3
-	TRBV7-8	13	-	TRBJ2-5	TGTGCCAGCAGCTTCAGACGTTCAGAGACCCAGTACTTC	CASSFRRSETQYF
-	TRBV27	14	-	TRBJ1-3	TGTGCCAGCAGTTTAGGGGGAGGCGGAAACACCATATATTTT	CASSLGGGGNTIYF
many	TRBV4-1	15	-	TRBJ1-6	TGCGCCAGCAGCCAAACGGGGGGCGGAAATTCACCCCTCCACTTT	CASSQTGGGNSPLHF
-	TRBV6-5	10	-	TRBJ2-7	TGTGCCACCCGGATGGGCGAGCAGTACTTC	CATRMGEQYF
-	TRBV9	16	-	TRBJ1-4	TGTGCCAGCAGCGTGGGGGCGCAGGCAACTAATGAAAAACTGTTTTTT	CASSVGAQATNEKLFF
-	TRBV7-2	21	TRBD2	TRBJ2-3	TGTGCCAGCAGCCGTTCCCTGACTAGCGGGAGGGAGAAGGGCTGGACAGATACGCAGTATTTT	CASSRSLTSGREKGWTDTQYF
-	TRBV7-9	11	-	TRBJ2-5	TGTGCCAGCACCTCCCAAGTTGGCCAGTACTTC	CASTSQVGQYF
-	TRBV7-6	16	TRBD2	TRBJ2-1	TGTGCCAGCAGCAGCAGAATGGCGGGGGGGCCGGGTGAGCAGTTCTTC	CASSSRMAGGPGEQFF
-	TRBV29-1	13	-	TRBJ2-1	TGCAGCCGCCAAGACGGGGCATACAATGAGCAGTTCTTC	CSRQDGAYNEQFF
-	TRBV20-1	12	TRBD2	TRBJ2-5	TGCAGCCCTGGACTAGAGGGAGAGACCCAGTACTTC	CSPGLEGETQYF
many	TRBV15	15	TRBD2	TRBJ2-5	TGTGCCACCAGTCCAACTAGCGGGAAACAAGAGACCCAGTACTTC	CATSPTSGKQETQYF
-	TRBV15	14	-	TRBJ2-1	TGTGCCACCAGCGCCCCTAGCTCCTACAATGAGCAGTTCTTC	CATSAPSSYNEQFF
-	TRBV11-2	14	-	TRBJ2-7	TGTGCCAGCAGCTTGCTCACCGGGGCCAACGGACAGTACTTC	CASSLLTGANGQYF
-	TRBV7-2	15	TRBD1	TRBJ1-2	TGTGCCAGCAGCTTAAAGGAAGGGGGCTTTGGAAGCTACACCTTC	CASSLKEGGFGSYTF
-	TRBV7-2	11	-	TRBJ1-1	TGTGCCAGCAGCCCCGGTCGTGAAGCTTTCTTT	CASSPGREAFF
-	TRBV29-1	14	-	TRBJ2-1	TGCAGCGTTGGACCGGCCATCTCCTACAATGAGCAGTTCTTC	CSVGPAISYNEQFF
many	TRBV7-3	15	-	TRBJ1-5	TGTGCCAGCAGCTTGGATGGAATAAGCAATCAGCCCCAGCATTTT	CASSLDGISNQPQHF
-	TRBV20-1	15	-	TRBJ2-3	TGCAGTGCTAGTCTACTACCCATTAGCACAGATACGCAGTATTTT	CSASLLPISTDTQYF
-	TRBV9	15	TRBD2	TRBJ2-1	TGTGCCAGCAGCGAGGCCGGGACTAGCGTGAATGAGCAGTTCTTC	CASSEAGTSVNEQFF
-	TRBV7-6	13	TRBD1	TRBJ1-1	TGTGCCAGCAGCCCCGCACAGGGACAGGGAGCTTTCTTT	CASSPAQGQGAFF
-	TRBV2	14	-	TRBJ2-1	TGTGCCAGCAGTGAGGGCCTTGCCTACAATGAGCAGTTCTTC	CASSEGLAYNEQFF
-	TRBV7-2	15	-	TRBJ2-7	TGTGCCAGCAGCCCCCGGGCAGGGAGCTCCTACGAGCAGTACTTC	CASSPRAGSSYEQYF
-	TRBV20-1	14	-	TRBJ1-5	TGCAGTGCCTTGGATGTAGAAAGCAATCAGCCCCAGCATTTT	CSALDVESNQPQHF
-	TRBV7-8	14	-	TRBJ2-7	TGTGCCAGCAGCCAGAGTGGCGGGCGATACGAGCAGTACTTC	CASSQSGGRYEQYF
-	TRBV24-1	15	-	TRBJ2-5	TGTGCCACCAGTGATTCGGCAGGGTCCGGGGAGACCCAGTACTTC	CATSDSAGSGETQYF
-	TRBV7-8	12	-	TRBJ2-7	TGTGCCAGCAGCCCAGAGGGGGGGACTGCGCACTTC	CASSPEGGTAHF
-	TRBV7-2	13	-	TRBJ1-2	TGTGCCAGCAAACCGACGGGGAACTGTGGCTACACCTTC	CASKPTGNCGYTF